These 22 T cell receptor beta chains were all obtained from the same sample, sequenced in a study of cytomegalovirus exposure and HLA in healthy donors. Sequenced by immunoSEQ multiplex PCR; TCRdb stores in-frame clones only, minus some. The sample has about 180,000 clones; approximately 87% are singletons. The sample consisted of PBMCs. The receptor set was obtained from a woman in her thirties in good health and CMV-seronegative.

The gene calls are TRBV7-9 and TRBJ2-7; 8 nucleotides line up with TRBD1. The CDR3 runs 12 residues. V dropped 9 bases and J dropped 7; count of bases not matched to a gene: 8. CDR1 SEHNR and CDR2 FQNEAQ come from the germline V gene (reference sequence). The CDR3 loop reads CASAQGAGEQYF. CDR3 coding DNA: TGTGCCAGTGCCCAGGGGGCAGGGGAGCAGTACTTC.

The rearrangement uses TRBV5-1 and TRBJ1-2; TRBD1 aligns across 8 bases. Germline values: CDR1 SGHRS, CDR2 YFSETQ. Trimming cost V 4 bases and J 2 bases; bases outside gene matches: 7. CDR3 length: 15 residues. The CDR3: CASSMRQGLNYGYTF. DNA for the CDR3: TGCGCCAGCAGCATGAGACAGGGGCTAAACTATGGCTACACCTTC.

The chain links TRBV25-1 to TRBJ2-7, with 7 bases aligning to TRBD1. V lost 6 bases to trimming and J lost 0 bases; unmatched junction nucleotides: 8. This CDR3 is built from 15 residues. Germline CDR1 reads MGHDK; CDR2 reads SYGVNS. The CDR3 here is CASSSGQKNSYEQYF. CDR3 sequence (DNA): TGTGCCAGCAGCTCGGGACAGAAAAACTCCTACGAGCAGTACTTC.

DNA for the CDR3: TGTGCCAGCAGTTCTAGCGGGGGGCCCAGTCTCGGACCAGATACGCAGTATTTT. Protein sequence: CASSSSGGPSLGPDTQYF. This chain uses TRBV7-9 with TRBJ2-3, with 11 bases lining up with TRBD2. This CDR3 is 18 amino acids long. Germline V gene sequence: CDR1 SEHNR, CDR2 FQNEAQ (reference sequence). The junction had 15 bases not matched to a gene; V was cut back by 6 bases and J by 4 bases.

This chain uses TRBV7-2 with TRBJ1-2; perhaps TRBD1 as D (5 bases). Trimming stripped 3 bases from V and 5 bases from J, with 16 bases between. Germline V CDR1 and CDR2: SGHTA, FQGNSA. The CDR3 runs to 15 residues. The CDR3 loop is CASSLIPGVGYGYTF. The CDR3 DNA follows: TGTGCCAGCAGCTTGATCCCGGGGGTTGGGTATGGCTACACCTTC.

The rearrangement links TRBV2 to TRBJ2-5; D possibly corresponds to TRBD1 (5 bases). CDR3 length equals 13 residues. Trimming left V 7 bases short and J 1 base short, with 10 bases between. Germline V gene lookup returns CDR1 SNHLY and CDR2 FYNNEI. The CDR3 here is CASNNQGQETQYF. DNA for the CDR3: TGTGCCAGCAATAATCAGGGCCAAGAGACCCAGTACTTC.

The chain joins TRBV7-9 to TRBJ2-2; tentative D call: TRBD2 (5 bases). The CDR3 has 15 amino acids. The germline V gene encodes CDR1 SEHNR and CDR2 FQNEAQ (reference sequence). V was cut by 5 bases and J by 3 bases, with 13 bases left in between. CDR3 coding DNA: TGTGCCAGCAGCACGCCGGGATTGGACACCGGGGAGCTGTTTTTT. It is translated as CASSTPGLDTGELFF.

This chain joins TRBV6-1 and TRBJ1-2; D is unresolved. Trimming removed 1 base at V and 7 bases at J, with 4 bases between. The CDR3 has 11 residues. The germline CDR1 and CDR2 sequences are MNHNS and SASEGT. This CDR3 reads CASSEVGGYTF. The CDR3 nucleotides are TGTGCCAGCAGTGAAGTCGGTGGCTACACCTTC.

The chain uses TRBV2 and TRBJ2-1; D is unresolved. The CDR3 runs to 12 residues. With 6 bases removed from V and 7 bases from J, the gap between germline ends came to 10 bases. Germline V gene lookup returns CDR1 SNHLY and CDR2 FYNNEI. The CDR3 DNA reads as TGTGCCAGCAGGGCATTTTTGAATGAGCAGTTCTTC. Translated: CASRAFLNEQFF.

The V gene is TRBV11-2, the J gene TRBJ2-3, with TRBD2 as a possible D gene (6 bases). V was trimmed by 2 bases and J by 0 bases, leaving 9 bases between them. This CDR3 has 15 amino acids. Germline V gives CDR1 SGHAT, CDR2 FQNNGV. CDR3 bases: TGTGCCAGCAGCTTACGGGGGACTAGCACAGATACGCAGTATTTT. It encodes CASSLRGTSTDTQYF.

The CDR3 sequence is CASTQGGETQYF. CDR3 sequence (DNA): TGTGCCAGCACCCAGGGGGGAGAGACCCAGTACTTC. The rearrangement links TRBV6-5 to TRBJ2-5; possible D gene TRBD1, 7 bases. Germline V gene sequence: CDR1 MNHEY, CDR2 SVGAGI. Trimming left V 7 bases short and J 4 bases short, with 10 bases between. CDR3 length: 12 residues.

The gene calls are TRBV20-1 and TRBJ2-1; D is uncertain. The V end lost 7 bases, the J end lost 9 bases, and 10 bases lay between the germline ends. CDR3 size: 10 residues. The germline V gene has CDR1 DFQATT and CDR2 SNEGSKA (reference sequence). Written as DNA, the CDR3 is TGCAGTGTGGAGTTCCTTGAGCAGTTCTTC. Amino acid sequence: CSVEFLEQFF.

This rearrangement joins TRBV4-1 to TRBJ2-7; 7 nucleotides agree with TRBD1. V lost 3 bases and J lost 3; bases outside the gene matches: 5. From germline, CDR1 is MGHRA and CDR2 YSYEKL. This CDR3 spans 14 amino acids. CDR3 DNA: TGCGCCAGCAGCCAGGGACAGATTTACTACGAGCAGTACTTC. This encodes CASSQGQIYYEQYF.

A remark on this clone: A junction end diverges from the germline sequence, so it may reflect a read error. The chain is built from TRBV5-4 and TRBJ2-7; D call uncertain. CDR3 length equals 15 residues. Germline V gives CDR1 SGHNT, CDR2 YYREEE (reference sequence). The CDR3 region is CASSLSPGPSNEQYF. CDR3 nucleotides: TGTGCCAGCAGCTTGAGCCCTGGGCCCTCCAACGAGCAGTACTTC.

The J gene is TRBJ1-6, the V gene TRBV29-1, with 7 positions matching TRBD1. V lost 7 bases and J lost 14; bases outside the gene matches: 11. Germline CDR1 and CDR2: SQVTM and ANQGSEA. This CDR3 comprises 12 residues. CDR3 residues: CSAGTDPGTLHF. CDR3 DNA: TGCAGCGCCGGGACAGACCCAGGGACCCTCCACTTT.

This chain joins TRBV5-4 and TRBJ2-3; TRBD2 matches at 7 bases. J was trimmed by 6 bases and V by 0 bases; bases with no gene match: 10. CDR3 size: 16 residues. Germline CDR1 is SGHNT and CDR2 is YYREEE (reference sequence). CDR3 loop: CASSLVGRGSPDTQYF. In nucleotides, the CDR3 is TGTGCCAGCAGCTTGGTGGGGCGGGGGAGTCCGGATACGCAGTATTTT.

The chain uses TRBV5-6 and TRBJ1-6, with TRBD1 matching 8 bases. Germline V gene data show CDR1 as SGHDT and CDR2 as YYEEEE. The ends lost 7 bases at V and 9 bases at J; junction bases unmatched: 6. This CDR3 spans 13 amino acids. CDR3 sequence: CASRRQGASPLHF. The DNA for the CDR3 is TGTGCCAGCCGGAGGCAGGGGGCTTCACCCCTCCACTTT.

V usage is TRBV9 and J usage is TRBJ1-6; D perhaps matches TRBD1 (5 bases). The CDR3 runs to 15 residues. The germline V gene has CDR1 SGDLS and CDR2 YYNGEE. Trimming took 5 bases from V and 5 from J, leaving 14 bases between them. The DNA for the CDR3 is TGTGCCAGCAGAACAGGACCCACCAATAATTCACCCCTCCACTTT. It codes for CASRTGPTNNSPLHF.

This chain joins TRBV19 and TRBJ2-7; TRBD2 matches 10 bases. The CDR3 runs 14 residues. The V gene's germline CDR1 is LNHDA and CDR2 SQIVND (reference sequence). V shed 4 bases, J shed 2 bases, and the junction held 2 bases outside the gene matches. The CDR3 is CASSTSGGPYEQYF. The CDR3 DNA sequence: TGTGCCAGTAGTACTAGCGGGGGCCCCTACGAGCAGTACTTC.

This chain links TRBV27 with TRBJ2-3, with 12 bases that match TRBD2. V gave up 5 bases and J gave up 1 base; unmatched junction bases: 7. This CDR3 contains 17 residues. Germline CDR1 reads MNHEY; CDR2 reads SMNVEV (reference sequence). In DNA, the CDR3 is TGTGCCAGCAGTCCCTTGCGACTAGCGGGGGGCACAGATACGCAGTATTTT. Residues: CASSPLRLAGGTDTQYF.

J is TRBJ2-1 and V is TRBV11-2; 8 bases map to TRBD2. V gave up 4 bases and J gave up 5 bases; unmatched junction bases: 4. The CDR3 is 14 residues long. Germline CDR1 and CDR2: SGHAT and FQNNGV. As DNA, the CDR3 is TGTGCCAGCAGCTACCAAGCGGGGGACAATGAGCAGTTCTTC. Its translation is CASSYQAGDNEQFF.

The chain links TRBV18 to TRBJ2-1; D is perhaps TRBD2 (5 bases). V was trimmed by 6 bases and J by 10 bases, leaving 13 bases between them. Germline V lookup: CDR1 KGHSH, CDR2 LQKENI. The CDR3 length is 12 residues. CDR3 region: CASSQRGYEQFF. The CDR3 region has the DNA TGTGCCAGCTCCCAACGAGGGTACGAGCAGTTCTTC.